These 5 T cell receptor beta chains came from one sample sequenced in a study of T-cell reconstitution after alpha-beta-depleted transplantation in children (dated by TCRdb to between 2015 and 2016). The treatment or condition label corresponds to: allogeneic hematopoietic cell transplantation with graft depleted of TCRalphabeta T cells and CD19 B cells. Libraries were constructed by PCR. The sequencing machine was an Illumina HiSeq 2500. To normalize quantification of the TCRbeta repertoire, the TCR libraries were built with molecular barcoding that relied on unique molecular identifiers. The public reads were reprocessed in TCRdb via fastp at Q25 and MiXCR, keeping in-frame beta chains. Identical CDR3 protein sequences are pooled into one entry, listed with their most common genes and DNA. The sample table shows 200,000 or so distinct CDR3 sequences, and approximately 6% are seen once. In total, the top ten clones hold about 4.4% of the sample.

The sequences come from PBMCs, collected before TCRalphabeta/CD19-depleted stem cell transplant. These receptors all stem from a girl under three years old with combined immunodeficiency, due to receive a stem cell transplant.

This clonotype was recorded many times. The chain joins TRBV29-1 to TRBJ2-1, with 9 bases identical to TRBD2. The CDR3 spans 16 residues. Germline trimming cut 4 bases from V and 1 base from J; bases unmatched to any gene: 8. From germline, CDR1 is SQVTM and CDR2 ANQGSEA. The CDR3 bases are TGCAGCGTTGGGGGAACTAGCGGGTTTTCCTACAATGAGCAGTTCTTC. Translating it yields CSVGGTSGFSYNEQFF.

The table lists this clonotype with many counts. The rearrangement uses TRBV7-2 and TRBJ2-1; 8 bases are a match to TRBD1. Trimming at V came to 3 bases and at J to 3 bases, leaving 4 bases not matched to a gene. This CDR3 region has 15 residues. Germline V gives CDR1 SGHTA, CDR2 FQGNSA. The CDR3 loop is CASSFPTGDYNEQFF. The CDR3 coding sequence is TGTGCCAGCAGCTTCCCGACAGGGGACTACAATGAGCAGTTCTTC.

This clonotype was picked up many times. The chain joins TRBV29-1 to TRBJ2-2, with D tentatively TRBD1 or TRBD2 (6 bases each). Deletions cut 7 bases from V and 4 bases from J, with 10 bases between. CDR3 length: 12 residues. Germline values: CDR1 SQVTM, CDR2 ANQGSEA. CDR3: CSGGALTGELFF. DNA of the CDR3: TGCAGCGGGGGGGCCCTCACCGGGGAGCTGTTTTTT.

Many counts were recorded for this clonotype. This chain connects TRBV20-1 to TRBJ2-3, with 7 bases aligning to TRBD2. The ends lost 2 bases at V and 4 bases at J; junction bases unmatched: 12. The CDR3 runs to 16 residues. Germline CDR1 and CDR2: DFQATT and SNEGSKA (reference sequence). In DNA, the CDR3 is TGCAGTGCTAGATTTTGGCGGGAGATAGAGGCAGATACGCAGTATTTT. It encodes CSARFWREIEADTQYF.

This clonotype was found many times. The V call is TRBV14, the J call TRBJ2-7; 8 nucleotides match TRBD1. Germline trimming cut 4 bases from V and 3 bases from J; bases unmatched to any gene: 11. The CDR3 has 16 residues. The germline V gene encodes CDR1 SGHDN and CDR2 FVKESK. The CDR3 DNA sequence: TGTGCCAGCAGCCCTCTCGGACAGGGACAAGGCTACGAGCAGTACTTC. Translated, it gives CASSPLGQGQGYEQYF.